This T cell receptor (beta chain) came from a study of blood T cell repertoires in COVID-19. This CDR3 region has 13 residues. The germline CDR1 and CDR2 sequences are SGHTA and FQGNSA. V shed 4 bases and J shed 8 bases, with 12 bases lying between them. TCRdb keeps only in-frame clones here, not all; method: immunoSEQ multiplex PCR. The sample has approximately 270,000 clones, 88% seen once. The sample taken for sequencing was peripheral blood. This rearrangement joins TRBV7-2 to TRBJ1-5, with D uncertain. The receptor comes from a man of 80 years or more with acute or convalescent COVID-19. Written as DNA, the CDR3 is TGTGCCAGCAGCTGGGAGGGAAGCAAGCCCCAGCATTTT. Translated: CASSWEGSKPQHF.